The clone carrying this TCR beta chain was found a few times. In the original analysis: Nucleated cell number was recorded as an estimate derived from reference gene primer amplification. Sequenced by immunoSEQ multiplex PCR; TCRdb stores in-frame clones only, minus some. That table gives V, J and clone size, and the DNA gave D and trimming. Among about 530,000 clones listed, 70% to 90% were seen once. Seattle researchers signed up patients amid active infection and tracked them longitudinally. V gave up 6 bases and J gave up 3 bases; unmatched junction bases: 6. This CDR3 contains 16 residues. Per the germline V gene, CDR1 is KGHSH and CDR2 is LQKENI. The data derive from a study of blood T cell repertoires in COVID-19. Study details: Sites in the United States, Italy and Spain provided acute and convalescent COVID-19 samples. In each case, the material was cDNA or gDNA derived from T cells, B-cell-depleted T cells, or PBMCs.

This sequence joins TRBV18 and TRBJ1-6, with TRBD1 matching over 9 bases. The sequenced sample consisted of peripheral blood. The sequence was collected from a woman in her fifties or sixties with COVID-19, enrolled during active disease. The CDR3 protein is CASSPGTGFYNSPLHF. In DNA, the CDR3 is TGTGCCAGCTCCCCGGGGACAGGGTTCTATAATTCACCCCTCCACTTT.